This TCR beta chain was sequenced during a study of OX40 agonist ivuxolimab in advanced cancers. Turning to the study itself: A male proportion of about 80% was recorded, with mean age about 62 years and range roughly 23 to 79.

Germline values: CDR1 SGHTA, CDR2 FQGNSA. This CDR3 contains 15 residues. V gave up 4 bases and J gave up 0 bases; unmatched junction bases: 5. Profiled with immunoSEQ multiplex PCR; TCRdb holds only in-frame clones, not every one. The sample lists tens of thousands of clones, 85% occurring once. The V gene is TRBV7-2, the J gene TRBJ2-7, with 8 bases identical to TRBD1. The input for sequencing was CD4+ or CD8+ T cells sorted from blood, taken in a trial of the OX40 agonist ivuxolimab. This clonotype was obtained from an adult with an advanced solid tumor such as melanoma, head and neck, liver or kidney cancer. As DNA, the CDR3 is TGTGCCAGCAGCTACTGGACAGGGAGCTCCTACGAGCAGTACTTC. Translating it yields CASSYWTGSSYEQYF.